This record concerns one T cell receptor (beta chain) sequence. Its antigen is currently unknown. This record belongs to a study of cytomegalovirus exposure and HLA in healthy donors. Findings and limits, study-wide: Per a later analysis, roughly 17,000 TCR beta sequences showed association with HLA alleles at 0.05 false discovery rate. Further analysis was carried out later, and it showed several of the most significant clusters appearing linked to common viral pathogens.

The study ran its PCR with 60 Vbeta and 13 Jbeta primers. Sequenced by immunoSEQ multiplex PCR; TCRdb stores in-frame clones only, minus some. The profile covers 80,000 or so clones, with around 76% appearing a single time and 9.5% to 13% taken by the ten largest. Trimming removed 5 bases from V and 10 bases from J, with 18 bases in between. The CDR3 is 14 amino acids. Looked up from germline, CDR1 is SGHAT and CDR2 is FQNNGV. Sequenced: PBMCs. This chain connects TRBV11-2 to TRBJ2-1; D perhaps matches TRBD2 (5 bases). This sequence originates from a male donor in good health and CMV-seropositive. CDR3 amino acids: CASSTYQPSGEQFF. For the CDR3, the DNA is TGTGCCAGCAGCACCTACCAGCCCAGCGGAGAGCAGTTCTTC.